Below are 9 T cell receptor beta chains sequenced from a single sample in a study of metastatic and nonmetastatic thyroid tumors. TCRdb re-clonotyped the PCR reads via MiXCR. The sample yields about 15,000 clones, roughly 32% seen once. Patients had received no treatment of any kind before thyroid surgery. The sequenced sample consisted of tumor tissue. These receptors were taken from a female donor with papillary thyroid cancer or a benign thyroid nodule (not recorded which). Some clones in this sample may be carry-over from other donors' samples.

This clone has more than one count but fewer than ten. V usage is TRBV10-3 and J usage is TRBJ1-5; D not certain. The CDR3 consists of 14 residues. Looked up from germline, CDR1 is ENHRY and CDR2 is SYGVKD. Trimming removed 3 bases from V and 9 bases from J, with 15 bases in between. The chain's CDR3 is CAISERERSRPQHF. Written as DNA, the CDR3 is TGTGCCATCAGTGAACGGGAGCGCAGTCGGCCCCAGCATTTT.

By sample share, this clone is medium-sized. V and J are TRBV7-2 and TRBJ2-5; 8 bases agree with TRBD2. V shed 5 bases and J 3 bases; nucleotides not matched to a gene: 5. The V gene's germline CDR1 is SGHTA and CDR2 FQGNSA. There are 14 residues in the CDR3. Here the CDR3 reads CASSLTGGKETQYF. The CDR3, as DNA: TGTGCCAGCAGCCTAACGGGGGGGAAAGAGACCCAGTACTTC.

V is TRBV30 and J is TRBJ1-1, with D hard to call. The CDR3 runs to 11 residues. V was shortened by 5 bases and J by 9 bases, with 13 bases between the two germline ends. Germline V gene sequence: CDR1 GTSNPN, CDR2 SVGIG (reference sequence). In nucleotides, the CDR3 is TGTGCCTGGGGGCCCCTAGAGAAAGCTTTCTTT. Its translation: CAWGPLEKAFF.

CDR3 residues: CASSRGGVGDGYTF. The CDR3 region has the DNA TGTGCCAGCAGCCGCGGGGGGGTGGGGGATGGCTACACCTTC. The chain couples TRBV6-1 to TRBJ1-2; D might be TRBD1 (5 bases). The CDR3 consists of 14 residues. The germline gives CDR1 MNHNS, CDR2 SASEGT. V lost 6 bases and J 6 bases, leaving 17 bases between the germline ends.

Many counts were recorded for this clone. This chain uses TRBV18 with TRBJ2-7, with a weak D call TRBD2 (5 bases). The V gene lost 2 bases and the J gene lost 2 bases, with 22 bases spanning the gap. This CDR3 contains 18 residues. Looked up from germline, CDR1 is KGHSH and CDR2 is LQKENI. CDR3 sequence reads: CASSPLQSGRGGTYEQYF. Written as DNA, the CDR3 is TGTGCCAGCTCACCATTACAGTCCGGCCGGGGTGGAACCTACGAGCAGTACTTC.

V usage is TRBV15 and J usage is TRBJ2-7; 7 bases fit TRBD2. This CDR3 is built from 15 residues. With 1 base clipped from V and 2 bases from J, the junction kept 5 bases outside the gene matches. Germline-derived CDR1 and CDR2 are LNHNV and YYDKDF (reference sequence). The CDR3 protein is CATSRGTGGPYEQYF. The CDR3 nucleotides read TGTGCCACCAGCAGAGGTACGGGAGGTCCCTACGAGCAGTACTTC.

The chain couples TRBV20-1 to TRBJ2-7, with TRBD1 matching over 7 bases. The J segment lost 5 bases and the V segment lost 1 base, leaving 11 bases of the junction unmatched. The germline V gene encodes CDR1 DFQATT and CDR2 SNEGSKA (reference sequence). The length of the CDR3 is 15 residues. CDR3 sequence (DNA): TGCAGTGCTAGAGGTTGGACAGGAGGTAGCCACGAGCAGTACTTC. Residues: CSARGWTGGSHEQYF.

Worth noting for this clone: Since no conserved phenylalanine or tryptophan closes the CDR3, a read error is the likely cause. The DNA is omitted, as the CDR3 cannot be located on it reliably, and the CDR3 follows TCRdb's listing. The gene calls are TRBV5-8 and TRBJ1-1. A total of 12 residues make up the CDR3, ends included. Germline V gene data show CDR1 as SGHTS and CDR2 as YDEGEE. The CDR3 loop is CASSWGSGPTQC.

This clone appeared once. CDR3 in amino acids: CASSLARGRGSNQPQHF. The CDR3, as DNA: TGTGCCAGCAGCTTAGCGCGGGGCAGGGGGAGCAATCAGCCCCAGCATTTT. The rearrangement links TRBV7-8 to TRBJ1-5; 7 positions match TRBD1. Germline V gives CDR1 SGHVS, CDR2 FQNEAQ. After removal of 0 bases from V and 1 base from J, the junction contained 6 bases not matched to a gene. The length of the CDR3 is 17 residues.